The entry below gives a single T cell receptor beta chain sequence along with its context. Deletions cut 4 bases from V and 4 bases from J, with 14 bases between. This CDR3 comprises 14 residues. Germline CDR1 LGHNA, CDR2 YNFKEQ. These data come from a study of T cells after yellow fever vaccination. Via MiXCR, TCRdb re-called the 5' RACE reads, giving one row per CDR3 protein. The table lists hundreds of thousands of distinct CDR3 sequences, 18% of them singletons. This receptor was obtained from a man between 18 and 35 years old who received the YFV17D yellow fever vaccine. V and J are TRBV4-2 and TRBJ2-7; D may be TRBD2 (5 bases). This specimen consisted of PBMCs, obtained before the yellow fever booster vaccination. As DNA, the CDR3 is TGTGCCAGCAGCCGGGCGGGCGATCCTTACGAGCAGTACTTC. Encoded protein: CASSRAGDPYEQYF.